Below are 14 T cell receptor beta chains sequenced from a single sample in a study of T cells after somatic rescue of genetic block. Assay: immunoSEQ multiplex PCR; the TCRdb copy retains only in-frame clones and omits some. The data contain 45,000 to 70,000 clones, around 96% of them singletons. What was sequenced was peripheral blood mononuclear cells (PBMCs). Receptors originate from a child younger than two.

This chain joins TRBV5-1 and TRBJ1-1, with D unresolved. The germline CDR1 and CDR2 sequences are SGHRS and YFSETQ. Trimming left V 4 bases short and J 1 base short, with 8 bases between. The CDR3 spans 13 residues. The CDR3, as DNA: TGCGCCAGCAGCCGGACGGAGAACACTGAAGCTTTCTTT. It encodes CASSRTENTEAFF. The full variable domain, its missing parts supplied by reference TRBV5-1 and TRBJ1-1, is KAGVTQTPRYLIKTRGQQVTLSCSPISGHRSVSWYQQTPGQGLQFLFEYFSETQRNKGNFPGRFSGRQFSNSRSEMNVSTLELGDSALYLCASSRTENTEAFFGQGTRLTVV.

This chain uses TRBV5-8 with TRBJ1-2; 7 bases are a match to TRBD1. The CDR3 is 19 amino acids. The V and J ends lost 4 bases and 1 base, in that order; junction bases with no gene match: 19. The germline V gene encodes CDR1 SGHTS and CDR2 YDEGEE. CDR3 in DNA: TGTGCCAGCAGCCCCGGATGGGACAGATTAATTTTTCTTAACTATGGCTACACCTTC. This sequence encodes CASSPGWDRLIFLNYGYTF. Full variable domain (missing parts from reference TRBV5-8 and TRBJ1-2): EAGVTQSPTHLIKTRGQQATLRCSPISGHTSVYWYQQALGLGLQFLLWYDEGEERNRGNFPPRFSGRQFPNYSSELNVNALELEDSALYLCASSPGWDRLIFLNYGYTFGSGTRLTVV.

The gene calls are TRBV4-1 and TRBJ2-1; D might be TRBD2 (6 bases). Germline CDR1 and CDR2: MGHRA and YSYEKL. The CDR3 has 16 residues. V shed 0 bases and J shed 4 bases, with 13 bases lying between them. The CDR3 loop is CASSQELASQYNEQFF. CDR3 DNA: TGCGCCAGCAGCCAAGAACTAGCCTCTCAATACAATGAGCAGTTCTTC.

This clone appeared a single time. The CDR3 protein is CASSLGRQGSNQPQHF. CDR3 DNA: TGTGCCAGCAGTTTAGGGCGACAGGGTAGCAATCAGCCCCAGCATTTT. This sequence joins TRBV28 and TRBJ1-5; 7 bases are a match to TRBD1. Trimming removed 2 bases from V and 0 bases from J; junction bases left unmatched: 4. CDR3 length: 16 amino acids. Per the germline V gene, CDR1 is MDHEN and CDR2 is SYDVKM.

V and J are TRBV13 and TRBJ2-1, with 8 bases identical to TRBD2. V gave up 5 bases and J gave up 10 bases; unmatched junction bases: 10. The CDR3 totals 14 residues. The germline V gene encodes CDR1 PRHDT and CDR2 FYEKMQ (reference sequence). The CDR3: CASSLLVAGREQFF. The CDR3 bases are TGTGCCAGCAGCCTCCTGGTAGCGGGGAGGGAGCAGTTCTTC. The whole variable domain, remainder taken from reference TRBV13 and TRBJ2-1, is AAGVIQSPRHLIKEKRETATLKCYPIPRHDTVYWYQQGPGQDPQFLISFYEKMQSDKGSIPDRFSAQQFSDYHSELNMSSLELGDSALYFCASSLLVAGREQFFGPGTRLTVL.

The V call is TRBV4-3, the J call TRBJ1-5; D is unresolved. This CDR3 has 15 amino acids. Germline V CDR1 and CDR2: LGHNA, YSLEER. Trimming left V 0 bases short and J 7 bases short, with 13 bases between. DNA for the CDR3: TGCGCCAGCAGCCAAGATGGGCGGGGTCGGCAGCCCCAGCATTTT. It codes for CASSQDGRGRQPQHF.

The chain is built from TRBV19 and TRBJ2-3; D might be TRBD1 (5 bases). Trimming took off 2 bases at V and 2 bases at J, with 8 bases between the two ends. The CDR3 consists of 14 residues. In germline, CDR1 is LNHDA, CDR2 SQIVND (reference sequence). The CDR3 protein is CASSIQGPTDTQYF. CDR3 nucleotides: TGTGCCAGTAGTATACAGGGTCCCACAGATACGCAGTATTTT. The complete variable domain, with remaining parts taken from reference TRBV19 and TRBJ2-3, reads DGGITQSPKYLFRKEGQNVTLSCEQNLNHDAMYWYRQDPGQGLRLIYYSQIVNDFQKGDIAEGYSVSREKKESFPLTVTSAQKNPTAFYLCASSIQGPTDTQYFGPGTRLTVL.

The chain couples TRBV5-6 to TRBJ1-6, with unresolved D. V shed 1 base and J shed 0 bases, with 5 bases lying between them. The germline CDR1 and CDR2 sequences are SGHDT and YYEEEE. The CDR3 has 15 residues. This CDR3 reads CASSLWSSYNSPLHF. CDR3 in DNA: TGTGCCAGCAGCTTGTGGAGCTCCTATAATTCACCCCTCCACTTT. Full variable domain (rest looked up from reference TRBV5-6 and TRBJ1-6): DAGVTQSPTHLIKTRGQQVTLRCSPKSGHDTVSWYQQALGQGPQFIFQYYEEEERQRGNFPDRFSGHQFPNYSSELNVNALLLGDSALYLCASSLWSSYNSPLHFGNGTRLTVT.

DNA for the CDR3: TGTGCCTGGAGTGTAACTCAGGGGGCGAAAAACGAGCAGTACTTC. The encoded protein is CAWSVTQGAKNEQYF. The V and J genes are TRBV30 and TRBJ2-7; TRBD1 matches 8 bases. The CDR3 is made up of 15 amino acids. In germline, CDR1 is GTSNPN, CDR2 SVGIG (reference sequence). The V and J ends lost 0 bases and 5 bases, in that order; junction bases with no gene match: 9. Complete variable domain (other parts from reference TRBV30 and TRBJ2-7): SQTIHQWPATLVQPVGSPLSLECTVEGTSNPNLYWYRQAAGRGLQLLFYSVGIGQISSEVPQNLSASRPQDRQFILSSKKLLLSDSGFYLCAWSVTQGAKNEQYFGPGTRLTVT.

This sequence joins TRBV18 and TRBJ1-2; D gene ambiguous. This CDR3 has 14 residues. Trimming shortened V by 5 bases and J by 0 bases, and 10 bases separated the two germline ends. Germline CDR1 is KGHSH and CDR2 is LQKENI. The DNA of the CDR3 is TGTGCCAGCTCAAATCTCGTGGCTAACTATGGCTACACCTTC. It codes for CASSNLVANYGYTF.

This chain links TRBV7-2 with TRBJ2-5; 9 bases line up with TRBD2. The CDR3 loop spans 17 amino acids. Germline lookup yields CDR1 SGHTA and CDR2 FQGNSA. V dropped 0 bases and J dropped 4; count of bases not matched to a gene: 9. The CDR3 nucleotides are TGTGCCAGCAGCTTAGCTATAGCGGGAGTACGAGTAGAGACCCAGTACTTC. It yields the protein CASSLAIAGVRVETQYF.

The rearrangement links TRBV5-1 to TRBJ2-5, with 8 bases aligning to TRBD1. Germline-derived CDR1 and CDR2 are SGHRS and YFSETQ. This CDR3 has 12 amino acids. Trimming removed 4 bases from V and 4 bases from J; junction bases left unmatched: 0. CDR3 sequence reads: CASSGQGETQYF. The CDR3 DNA is TGCGCCAGCAGCGGACAGGGAGAGACCCAGTACTTC.

The CDR3 here is CASSFTSGSEQYF. In DNA, the CDR3 is TGCGCCAGCAGCTTTACTAGCGGGAGCGAGCAGTACTTC. The chain employs TRBV5-1 and TRBJ2-7; 11 bases align to TRBD2. Germline CDR1 SGHRS, CDR2 YFSETQ. Unmatched junction bases numbered 1, after V lost 2 bases and J lost 6 bases. The CDR3 sequence is 13 residues long.

V usage is TRBV2 and J usage is TRBJ2-3; D is undetermined. V lost 5 bases to trimming and J lost 4 bases, with 7 bases between them. Germline values: CDR1 SNHLY, CDR2 FYNNEI. This CDR3 comprises 12 residues. The CDR3 DNA reads as TGTGCCAGCAGTAGAGTCGCAGATACGCAGTATTTT. Protein: CASSRVADTQYF.